The present TCR beta chain was sequenced within a study of blood T cell repertoires in COVID-19. Overall study: Acute and convalescent COVID-19 samples came from the United States, Italy and Spain.

CDR1 is ENHRY and CDR2 is SYGVKD in the germline V gene. The CDR3 contains 13 residues. V was pared by 11 bases and J by 4 bases, with 17 bases between. As originally analysed: Amplifying reference gene primers gave estimates of nucleated cell counts. Assay used: immunoSEQ multiplex PCR; TCRdb lists only in-frame clones, some missing. V and J calls and clone size are copied from that table; D and trimming were computed from the DNA. The sample gives approximately 330,000 clones, roughly 91% of which show up once; roughly a tenth is in the top ten. Researchers sorted participants into cohorts using their self-reported clinical history.

The TCR sequence derives from a woman aged 25 to 39 who had recovered from COVID-19. V and J are TRBV10-3 and TRBJ2-5, with a weak D call TRBD2 (6 bases). Specimen: PBMCs or T cells enriched from blood (not recorded which). The CDR3 sequence: CASHAAGIETQYF. CDR3 DNA: TGTGCCTCCCATGCGGCGGGGATAGAGACCCAGTACTTC.